This T cell receptor beta chain was sequenced in a study of T cells after yellow fever vaccination. Study in general: Fractions with few cells were prepared using SMART-Seq v4 Ultra Low Input. Findings and caveats of the study: Though it reached lower strength, the secondary response hit its peak faster, day 5 versus 15. In post-booster samples, most primary-vaccination clones reappeared (under 98% CD4, 70% to 90% CD8). Clonotypes found in both CD4 and CD8 compartments made up a small share.

On this clonotype: Its matching antigen is unknown.

TCRdb passed the 5' RACE reads through MiXCR, listing each CDR3 protein once. Of around 300,000 distinct CDR3 sequences in the sample, approximately 4% are singletons; the top ten hold roughly 24%. With 4 bases removed from V and 11 bases from J, the gap between germline ends came to 2 bases. The CDR3 is made up of 8 amino acids. Per germline, CDR1 MNHEY and CDR2 SMNVEV (reference sequence). The TCR originated in a man aged 18 to 35 who received the YFV17D yellow fever vaccine. This sequence joins TRBV27 and TRBJ1-1; D not resolved. Source: PBMCs, taken 5 days after the yellow fever booster vaccination. The CDR3 spells CASSWAFF. DNA of the CDR3: TGTGCCAGCAGTTGGGCTTTCTTT.